These 13 T cell receptor beta chains originate from one sample sequenced in a study of T and B cells in COVID-19 patients. TRB was amplified from about 250-500 ng of blood genomic DNA. BIOMED2 TRB-A/B primer pools were used in multiplex TRB PCR. TCRdb reprocessed the multiplex PCR reads with MiXCR, giving one entry per CDR3 protein. This sample has 20,000 or so distinct CDR3 sequences, with over 25% found just once. The sample consisted of blood. The receptors originated from a human donor who had recovered from COVID-19.

This clonotype was observed many times. V usage is TRBV19 and J usage is TRBJ2-1; D is perhaps TRBD2 (6 bases). The length of the CDR3 is 13 residues. The germline V gene encodes CDR1 LNHDA and CDR2 SQIVND (reference sequence). The V and J ends lost 5 bases and 4 bases respectively, with 9 bases between them. DNA for the CDR3: TGTGCCAGTAGTGCGGGACTTTACAATGAGCAGTTCTTC. Encoded protein: CASSAGLYNEQFF. Full variable domain (outside the CDR3, taken from reference TRBV19 and TRBJ2-1): DGGITQSPKYLFRKEGQNVTLSCEQNLNHDAMYWYRQDPGQGLRLIYYSQIVNDFQKGDIAEGYSVSREKKESFPLTVTSAQKNPTAFYLCASSAGLYNEQFFGPGTRLTVL.

This clonotype was counted a few times. V is TRBV5-1 and J is TRBJ2-6, with TRBD2 identical over 7 bases. CDR3 length: 17 amino acids. V gave up 3 bases and J gave up 3 bases; unmatched junction bases: 9. The germline CDR1 and CDR2 sequences are SGHRS and YFSETQ. The CDR3 loop is CASSSSLAGVGANVLTF. In DNA, the CDR3 is TGCGCCAGCAGCTCCTCTCTGGCGGGGGTTGGGGCCAACGTCCTGACTTTC.

The rearrangement joins TRBV27 to TRBJ1-2, with 7 bases fitting TRBD1. The CDR3 runs to 17 residues. Trimming at V came to 6 bases and at J to 0 bases, leaving 13 bases not matched to a gene. CDR1 MNHEY and CDR2 SMNVEV come from the germline V gene (reference sequence). Here the CDR3 reads CASSPVEGGFSNYGYTF. As DNA, the CDR3 is TGTGCCAGCAGCCCCGTGGAAGGGGGCTTTTCTAACTATGGCTACACCTTC.

This clonotype was seen a handful of times. The V gene is TRBV18, the J gene TRBJ2-7; D call uncertain. V was trimmed by 3 bases and J by 8 bases, leaving 14 bases between them. This CDR3 spans 13 amino acids. Germline V gene lookup returns CDR1 KGHSH and CDR2 LQKENI. The CDR3 DNA is TGTGCCAGCTCACCCGATGAGGCCAGCAAGCAGTACTTC. This codes for CASSPDEASKQYF.

In this sample, this clonotype turned up a few times. The chain is built from TRBV12-3 or TRBV12-4 and TRBJ1-5; 8 nucleotides line up with TRBD1. The CDR3 totals 14 residues. Trimming at V came to 10 bases and at J to 3 bases, leaving 8 bases not matched to a gene. This CDR3 is CATKTGGHNQPQHF. The CDR3 DNA reads TGTGCCACTAAAACAGGGGGACACAATCAGCCCCAGCATTTT.

The chain employs TRBV6-5 and TRBJ1-1; D unclear. V lost 8 bases and J lost 2, with 15 bases in between. From germline, CDR1 is MNHEY and CDR2 SVGAGI. This CDR3 comprises 14 residues. In DNA form, the CDR3 reads TGTGCCAGCCTTGCCGGGTACGAAAACACTGAAGCTTTCTTT. This codes for CASLAGYENTEAFF.

V usage is TRBV20-1 and J usage is TRBJ2-1; 7 positions agree with TRBD2. V shed 1 base, J shed 3 bases, and the junction held 6 bases outside the gene matches. The CDR3 runs to 15 residues. CDR1 and CDR2 (germline): DFQATT, SNEGSKA (reference sequence). CDR3 sequence (DNA): TGCAGTGCTAGAGTTGGCAGCGGGGACTACAATGAGCAGTTCTTC. It encodes CSARVGSGDYNEQFF.

The chain uses TRBV5-5 and TRBJ2-7; D possibly corresponds to TRBD2 (5 bases). The CDR3 has 12 amino acids. CDR1 and CDR2 from the germline V gene are SGHKS and YYEKEE (reference sequence). V was clipped by 0 bases and J by 7 bases, with 8 bases between them. The DNA of the CDR3 is TGTGCCAGCAGCTTGGGGGTAGCGGAGCAGTACTTC. Residues: CASSLGVAEQYF.

The chain combines TRBV10-2 with TRBJ2-1, with D tentatively TRBD1 (6 bases). V lost 6 bases and J 9 bases, leaving 18 bases between the germline ends. The CDR3 runs 14 residues. The germline gives CDR1 WSHSY, CDR2 SAAADI. CDR3 bases: TGCGCCAGCAGAGACAGGAGGACCTCAGTTGAGCAGTTCTTC. This codes for CASRDRRTSVEQFF.

By share of the sample, this clonotype is medium-sized (0.01 to 0.1%). V gene TRBV29-1 combines with J gene TRBJ2-7; the D is unclear. CDR1 SQVTM and CDR2 ANQGSEA come from the germline V gene. The CDR3 spans 13 residues. V dropped 2 bases and J dropped 2 bases, with 10 bases sitting between them. The CDR3 nucleotides read TGCAGCGTTGAACTGGACCCTCCCTACGAGCAGTACTTC. Amino acids: CSVELDPPYEQYF.

The chain is built from TRBV6-1 and TRBJ1-5, with 7 bases fitting TRBD1. Germline V gene sequence: CDR1 MNHNS, CDR2 SASEGT. After removal of 4 bases from V and 4 bases from J, the junction contained 4 bases not matched to a gene. This CDR3 is 14 amino acids long. The CDR3 DNA reads TGTGCCAGCAGTGGGGGACAGAAGAATCAGCCCCAGCATTTT. This codes for CASSGGQKNQPQHF.

Judged by abundance, this clonotype is medium-sized. V is TRBV29-1 and J is TRBJ2-4; D not resolved. There are 13 residues in the CDR3. Trimming took 2 bases from V and 0 from J, leaving 5 bases between them. Germline-derived CDR1 and CDR2 are SQVTM and ANQGSEA. The CDR3 DNA follows: TGCAGCGTTGAACCGGGAGCCAAAAACATTCAGTACTTC. Its protein product is CSVEPGAKNIQYF.

This clonotype was detected only a few times. This chain uses TRBV30 with TRBJ2-2, with no clear D. Germline-derived CDR1 and CDR2 are GTSNPN and SVGIG (reference sequence). The CDR3 contains 13 residues. The V end lost 0 bases, the J end lost 7 bases, and 9 bases lay between the germline ends. CDR3 sequence (DNA): TGTGCCTGGAGTGTAAACGTGGGCGGGGAGCTGTTTTTT. It encodes CAWSVNVGGELFF.